This T cell receptor (beta chain) stems from a study of T cell responses to AZD1222 COVID-19 vaccine. Data came from immunoSEQ multiplex PCR; TCRdb stores just in-frame clones and leaves some out. Found here are 55,000 to 80,000 clones, roughly nine tenths of them singletons; the top ten hold more than 25%. The CDR3 totals 15 residues. The V and J ends lost 3 bases and 0 bases respectively, with 9 bases between them. The V gene's germline CDR1 is SGHNT and CDR2 YENEEA. The rearrangement links TRBV11-3 to TRBJ1-5; possible D gene TRBD1, 5 bases. The receptor was derived from an adult who received the AZD1222 COVID-19 vaccine. Sequences were derived from peripheral blood, sampled 28 days after the second AZD1222 dose. CDR3 residues: CASSLGHNSNQPQHF. CDR3 sequence (DNA): TGTGCCAGCAGCTTGGGGCATAATAGCAATCAGCCCCAGCATTTT.